The 25 T cell receptor beta chains below all came from one sample that was sequenced in a study of blood T cell repertoires in COVID-19. Some clones are missing from TCRdb's copy, which holds only in-frame ones; the method was immunoSEQ multiplex PCR. The table records roughly 200,000 clones, about 88% of them present only once. What was sequenced was peripheral blood. These receptors were collected from a woman aged 50 to 60 with COVID-19, enrolled during active disease.

This clone was counted a single time. This chain joins TRBV5-4 and TRBJ2-6, with 7 bases matching TRBD1. The CDR3 spans 15 residues. The J segment lost 0 bases and the V segment lost 4 bases, leaving 1 base of the junction unmatched. From germline, CDR1 is SGHNT and CDR2 YYREEE (reference sequence). The CDR3: CASSPGGSGANVLTF. The CDR3 coding sequence is TGTGCCAGCAGCCCAGGGGGCTCTGGGGCCAACGTCCTGACTTTC.

The chain employs TRBV25-1 and TRBJ1-4; tentatively, D is TRBD1 (5 bases). The CDR3 totals 16 residues. The germline CDR1 and CDR2 sequences are MGHDK and SYGVNS. The ends were cut back, 7 bases at V and 8 bases at J, with 23 bases in the middle. The CDR3 loop is CASTGGPHPWGEKLFF. The CDR3 DNA sequence: TGTGCCAGCACCGGAGGGCCCCACCCCTGGGGGGAAAAACTGTTTTTT.

V gene TRBV4-3 combines with J gene TRBJ1-4; D is perhaps TRBD1 (5 bases). The germline gives CDR1 LGHNA, CDR2 YSLEER. Between the trimmed V and J ends, which lost 4 bases and 8 bases, there was a span of 11 bases. This CDR3 is 13 amino acids long. CDR3 protein: CASSLAGEEKLFF. CDR3 sequence (DNA): TGCGCCAGCAGCCTCGCGGGGGAGGAAAAACTGTTTTTT.

This sequence joins TRBV10-3 and TRBJ1-3; the D is unclear. The V gene's germline CDR1 is ENHRY and CDR2 SYGVKD. V lost 0 bases and J lost 4, with 4 bases in between. The CDR3 extends over 13 amino acids. The CDR3 region is CAISESGGNTIYF. The CDR3 coding sequence is TGTGCCATCAGTGAGTCCGGGGGAAACACCATATATTTT.

The chain recombines TRBV3-1 (or the pseudogene TRBV3-2) with TRBJ1-2, with TRBD1 matching 7 bases. With V trimmed by 2 bases and J by 6 bases, 6 bases remained unmatched. Germline values: CDR1 LGHDT, CDR2 YNNKEL (reference sequence). CDR3 length: 14 amino acids. CDR3 in amino acids: CASSQRGPRDGYTF. The CDR3 nucleotides are TGTGCCAGCAGCCAAAGGGGGCCACGGGATGGCTACACCTTC.

This clone showed up just once. The chain uses TRBV6-5 and TRBJ1-6; 7 positions match TRBD1. Trimming removed 10 bases from V and 6 bases from J; junction bases left unmatched: 12. The CDR3 loop spans 15 amino acids. Germline CDR1 reads MNHEY; CDR2 reads SVGAGI. CDR3 nucleotide sequence: TGTGCCACACAACGGGACAGCCAGTTTAATTCACCCCTCCACTTT. This sequence encodes CATQRDSQFNSPLHF.

The chain joins TRBV7-8 to TRBJ1-5; perhaps TRBD1 as D (5 bases). The germline V and J ends were trimmed by 4 bases and 2 bases, with 15 bases remaining between them. Looked up from germline, CDR1 is SGHVS and CDR2 is FQNEAQ. The CDR3 length is 16 residues. CDR3 protein: CASSSGGATRNQPQHF. The CDR3 DNA sequence: TGTGCCAGCAGCTCCGGGGGAGCGACACGCAATCAGCCCCAGCATTTT.

The rearrangement links TRBV7-9 to TRBJ2-3; TRBD1 matches at 10 bases. This CDR3 contains 19 residues. Germline V gene data show CDR1 as SEHNR and CDR2 as FQNEAQ (reference sequence). Losses at the gene ends were 1 base for V and 2 bases for J; bases not matched to a gene: 12. In nucleotides, the CDR3 is TGTGCCAGCAGCTTAGGACTGGGGACAGGGGTTATGGTCACAGATACGCAGTATTTT. Its translation: CASSLGLGTGVMVTDTQYF.

V is TRBV6-1 and J is TRBJ1-1; D is uncertain. Trimming took off 3 bases at V and 1 base at J, with 9 bases between the two ends. There are 14 residues in the CDR3. Per germline, CDR1 MNHNS and CDR2 SASEGT. CDR3 coding DNA: TGTGCCAGCAGTGACAGCAGGCCGAACACTGAAGCTTTCTTT. Translation gives CASSDSRPNTEAFF.

The chain links TRBV23-1 to TRBJ1-4, with 8 bases lining up with TRBD1. TRBV23-1 falls under the ORF class, with uncertain function. V lost 6 bases, J lost 8 bases, and 20 bases stayed unmatched. This CDR3 comprises 18 residues. In DNA, the CDR3 is TGCGCCAGCAGACCCAATCAGGAGTCAGGACAGGGCGGAGAAAAACTGTTTTTT. Protein: CASRPNQESGQGGEKLFF.

The genes are TRBV13 and TRBJ2-1; the D gene is possibly TRBD1 (8 bases). The V end lost 4 bases, the J end lost 4 bases, and 29 bases lay between the germline ends. Germline loops: CDR1 PRHDT, CDR2 FYEKMQ (reference sequence). This CDR3 contains 20 residues. CDR3 protein: CASSSTRTGLNGGSYNEQFF. In DNA form, the CDR3 reads TGTGCCAGCAGCTCCACCCGGACAGGGTTGAACGGGGGGTCGTACAATGAGCAGTTCTTC.

The gene calls are TRBV5-6 and TRBJ1-6, with TRBD1 matching 9 bases. The CDR3 runs 14 residues. Trimming at V came to 3 bases and at J to 9 bases, leaving 4 bases not matched to a gene. CDR1 and CDR2 (germline): SGHDT, YYEEEE. This CDR3 reads CASSSGQGFSPLHF. CDR3 in DNA: TGTGCCAGCAGCTCCGGACAGGGGTTTTCACCCCTCCACTTT.

The J gene is TRBJ2-5, the V gene TRBV5-1; 8 bases are shared with TRBD2. CDR1 and CDR2 (germline): SGHRS, YFSETQ. V was pared by 4 bases and J by 4 bases, with 9 bases of the junction left unmatched. This CDR3 region has 15 residues. The CDR3 bases are TGCGCCAGCAGCAAACCGGGACTAGTGATAGAGACCCAGTACTTC. Its translation: CASSKPGLVIETQYF.

V and J are TRBV27 and TRBJ2-7; 8 bases align to TRBD1. From germline, CDR1 is MNHEY and CDR2 SMNVEV (reference sequence). The CDR3 loop spans 13 amino acids. The ends lost 4 bases at V and 2 bases at J; junction bases unmatched: 1. CDR3 sequence (DNA): TGTGCCAGCAGTTCCAGGGGGCCCTACGAGCAGTACGTC. Amino acids: CASSSRGPYEQYV.

This sequence joins TRBV6-7 and TRBJ1-2, with D maybe TRBD1 (5 bases). TRBV6-7 is an open reading frame, and its role is uncertain. The V and J ends lost 6 bases and 12 bases respectively, with 23 bases between them. This CDR3 is built from 14 residues. This chain's CDR3 is CASRLWTIIVLDTF. In DNA form, the CDR3 reads TGTGCCAGCAGACTTTGGACAATAATAGTTTTGGACACCTTC.

The chain has TRBV5-4 and TRBJ1-1, with D unresolved. V lost 4 bases and J lost 7, with 14 bases in between. Per the germline V gene, CDR1 is SGHNT and CDR2 is YYREEE (reference sequence). The length of the CDR3 is 13 residues. The CDR3 DNA reads as TGTGCCAGCAGCCCGCTGGGAGAGGGTGAAGCTTTCTTT. Translated, it gives CASSPLGEGEAFF.

V and J are TRBV23-1 and TRBJ1-1; D gene uncertain. TRBV23-1 carries the ORF label, with uncertain function. This CDR3 has 12 amino acids. V shed 7 bases and J shed 1 base, with 7 bases lying between them. CDR3 in DNA: TGCGCCAGCATTCGGGGGAACACTGAAGCTTTCTTT. It specifies CASIRGNTEAFF.

As DNA, the CDR3 is TGTGCCAGCAGTTTAGGGAGGAACACTGAAGCTTTCTTT. Encoded protein: CASSLGRNTEAFF. This chain connects TRBV27 to TRBJ1-1; D unresolved. Trimming removed 2 bases from V and 1 base from J, with 5 bases in between. This CDR3 is 13 amino acids long. The germline CDR1 and CDR2 sequences are MNHEY and SMNVEV (reference sequence).

This chain connects TRBV19 to TRBJ1-2; D possibly corresponds to TRBD1 (6 bases). The CDR3 spans 12 residues. Germline CDR1 LNHDA, CDR2 SQIVND (reference sequence). Trimming left V 6 bases short and J 8 bases short, with 13 bases between. The CDR3 loop is CASSYREGGYTF. For the CDR3, the DNA is TGTGCCAGTAGCTACAGGGAAGGCGGCTACACCTTC.

V and J are TRBV12-3 or TRBV12-4 and TRBJ1-2; the D is unclear. The CDR3 loop spans 13 amino acids. The V end lost 6 bases, the J end lost 4 bases, and 12 bases lay between the germline ends. CDR3 protein: CASSPGRAYGYTF. As DNA, the CDR3 is TGTGCCAGCAGCCCTGGGCGCGCCTATGGCTACACCTTC.

This clone was seen only once. The V gene is TRBV5-5, the J gene TRBJ1-2, with TRBD1 as a possible D gene (5 bases). The germline V gene encodes CDR1 SGHKS and CDR2 YYEKEE (reference sequence). V was trimmed by 4 bases and J by 8 bases, leaving 9 bases between them. The CDR3 length is 11 residues. The CDR3 region is CASSLGVGYTF. CDR3 in DNA: TGTGCCAGCAGCCTAGGGGTCGGCTACACCTTC.

This chain uses TRBV11-3 with TRBJ1-3; 9 bases are shared with TRBD1. Germline V lookup: CDR1 SGHNT, CDR2 YENEEA. This CDR3 spans 17 amino acids. The junction had 10 bases not matched to a gene; V was cut back by 3 bases and J by 4 bases. The CDR3 region has the DNA TGTGCCAGCAGCTTGTCCCGGGACAGGGTTTTCGGAAACACCATATATTTT. This codes for CASSLSRDRVFGNTIYF.

The chain has TRBV5-6 and TRBJ2-2, with 12 bases aligning to TRBD2. Germline V lookup: CDR1 SGHDT, CDR2 YYEEEE. CDR3 length equals 19 residues. V was clipped by 5 bases and J by 1 base; unmatched bases: 12. The CDR3 here is CASRRLGRLAGENTGELFF. CDR3 bases: TGTGCCAGCAGGAGGTTGGGGAGACTAGCGGGGGAGAACACCGGGGAGCTGTTTTTT.

The J gene is TRBJ2-5, the V gene TRBV28; TRBD1 is a possible D gene (6 bases). Germline V gives CDR1 MDHEN, CDR2 SYDVKM. Between the trimmed V and J ends, which lost 3 bases and 5 bases, there was a span of 16 bases. There are 15 residues in the CDR3. The CDR3 DNA sequence: TGTGCCAGCAGTTTTCGACAGGTCGGTAGGGAGACCCAGTACTTC. Protein sequence: CASSFRQVGRETQYF.

This clone was seen a few times. The chain uses TRBV12-5 and TRBJ1-5, with 7 bases fitting TRBD1. The CDR3 runs to 14 residues. In germline, CDR1 is LGHNT, CDR2 FRNRAP. V trimming: 7 bases; J trimming: 5 bases; junction bases outside the gene matches: 8. CDR3 bases: TGTGCTAGTGTTGCCGACAGGGAGGATCAGCCCCAGCATTTT. Protein sequence: CASVADREDQPQHF.